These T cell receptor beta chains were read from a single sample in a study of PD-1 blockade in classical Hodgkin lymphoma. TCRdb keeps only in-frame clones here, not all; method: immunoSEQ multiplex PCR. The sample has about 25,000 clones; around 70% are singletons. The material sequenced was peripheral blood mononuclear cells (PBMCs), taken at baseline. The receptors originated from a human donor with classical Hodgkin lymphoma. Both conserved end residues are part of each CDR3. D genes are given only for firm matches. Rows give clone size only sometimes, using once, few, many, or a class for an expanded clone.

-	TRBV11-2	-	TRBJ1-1	TGTGCCAGCAGCTTAGAATGGGGTGAAGCTTTCTTT	CASSLEWGEAFF
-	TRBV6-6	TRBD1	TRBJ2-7	TGTGCCAGCAGTAATGGGGGGACAGGGCTCGAGCAGTACTTC	CASSNGGTGLEQYF
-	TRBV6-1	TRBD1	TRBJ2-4	TGTGCCAGCAGTGAAGGGGCCCGACAGGGGGGCATTCAGTACTTC	CASSEGARQGGIQYF
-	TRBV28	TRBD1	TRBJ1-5	TGTGCCAGCAGTACTGGGACAGTCGATCAGCCCCAGCATTTT	CASSTGTVDQPQHF
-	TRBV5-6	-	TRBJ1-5	TGTGCCAGCAGCCAAACCGCAACGGCCGTGTATAGCAATCAGCCCCAGCATTTT	CASSQTATAVYSNQPQHF
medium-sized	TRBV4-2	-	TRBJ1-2	TGTGCCAGCAGCCAAGGACCAGGGTACGGCTATGGCTACACCTTC	CASSQGPGYGYGYTF
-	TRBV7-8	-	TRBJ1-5	TGTGCCAGCAGCTTAGGGTGGGGGGGTGGCAATCAGCCCCAGCATTTT	CASSLGWGGGNQPQHF
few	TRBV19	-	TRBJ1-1	TGTGCCAGTAGGTTTCCAGGAGGGACTGAAGCTTTCTTT	CASRFPGGTEAFF
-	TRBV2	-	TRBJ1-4	TGTGCCAGCCTGGGGGAGGGAGCTAATGAAAAACTGTTTTTT	CASLGEGANEKLFF
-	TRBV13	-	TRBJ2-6	TGTGCCAGCACTGTCGGCCTTACGGGGGCCAACGTCCTGACTTTC	CASTVGLTGANVLTF
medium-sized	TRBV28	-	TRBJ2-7	TGTGCCAGCAGTTTACAGGGGATGTTCGGCGAGCAGTACTTC	CASSLQGMFGEQYF
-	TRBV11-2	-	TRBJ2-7	TGTGCCAGCAGCTTACCCGCAGGGAGCAACAACGAGCAGTACTTC	CASSLPAGSNNEQYF
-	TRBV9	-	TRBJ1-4	TGTGCCAGCAGCGTAGATTCCGGGGTTGGTGAAAAACTGTTTTTT	CASSVDSGVGEKLFF
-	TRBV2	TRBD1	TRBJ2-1	TGTGCCAGCAGGGTAGGACAGGGGGCGCGAAATGAGCAGTTCTTC	CASRVGQGARNEQFF
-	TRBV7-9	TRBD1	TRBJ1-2	TGTGCCAGCGGAGCAGGGGGCAGGGATGGCTACACCTTC	CASGAGGRDGYTF
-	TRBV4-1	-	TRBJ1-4	TGCGCCAGCGGCCCCGGACCAGTTAGCGAAAAACTGTTTTTT	CASGPGPVSEKLFF
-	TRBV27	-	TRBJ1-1	TGTGCCAGCAGTTTTCCCGGAGAGAACACTGAAGCTTTCTTT	CASSFPGENTEAFF
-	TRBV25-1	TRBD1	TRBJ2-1	TGTGCCAGCAGTGAGACGACCGGGACAGGGTACAATGAGCAGTTCTTC	CASSETTGTGYNEQFF
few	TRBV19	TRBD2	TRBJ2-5	TGTGCCAGTAGTATACGGACTAGCGGGGGAGGGCGAGAGACCCAGTACTTC	CASSIRTSGGGRETQYF
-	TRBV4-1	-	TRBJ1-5	TGCGCCAGCAGCCAAGAGGAGTTAGGTAAGCCCCAGCATTTT	CASSQEELGKPQHF
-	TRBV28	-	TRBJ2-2	TGTGCCAGCAGTTTCTTCAGGGGCGCTGGCACCGGGGAGCTGTTTTTT	CASSFFRGAGTGELFF
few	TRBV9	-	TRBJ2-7	TGTGCCAGCAGCGTAGGGACAGACTCCTACGAGCAGTACTTC	CASSVGTDSYEQYF
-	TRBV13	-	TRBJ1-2	TGTGCCAGCAGCATGGTGGGGACACCCACCCCAATCTATGGCTACACCTTC	CASSMVGTPTPIYGYTF
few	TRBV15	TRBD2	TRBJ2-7	TGTGCCACCAGCCACCCGACTAGCGGGCTCCACGAGCAGTACTTC	CATSHPTSGLHEQYF
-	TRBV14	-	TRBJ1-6	TGTGCCAGCAGCCAAGGACGCTCCTATAATTCACCCCTCCACTTT	CASSQGRSYNSPLHF
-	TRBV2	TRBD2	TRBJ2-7	TGTGCCAGCAGCCCCGGGGGGTCCTACGAGCAGTACTTC	CASSPGGSYEQYF
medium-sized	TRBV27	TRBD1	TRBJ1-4	TGTGCCAGCAGTGTCGGGACAGGGGTTGAAAAACTGTTTTTT	CASSVGTGVEKLFF
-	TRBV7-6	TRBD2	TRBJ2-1	TGTGCCAGCAGCTTAGTGGCTAGCGGGGGCTCCTACAATGAGCAGTTCTTC	CASSLVASGGSYNEQFF
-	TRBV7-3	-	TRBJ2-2	TGTGCCAGCAGCTTATCAGGGAACACCGGGGAGCTGTTTTTT	CASSLSGNTGELFF
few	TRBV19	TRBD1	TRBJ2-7	TGTGCCAGTAGCGGGACAGCTGACTACGAGCAGTACTTC	CASSGTADYEQYF
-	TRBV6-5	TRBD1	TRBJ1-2	TGTGCCAGCAGGCCCCCACAGGGGACTGGCTACACCTTC	CASRPPQGTGYTF
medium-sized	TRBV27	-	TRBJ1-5	TGTGCCAGCACCCCTGCGGGGGGTAGCAATCAGCCCCAGCATTTT	CASTPAGGSNQPQHF
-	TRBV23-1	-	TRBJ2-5	TGCGCCAGCAGTCAAGCCGGGATCCTTCAAGAGACCCAGTACTTC	CASSQAGILQETQYF
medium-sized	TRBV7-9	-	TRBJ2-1	TGTGCCAGCAGCTCGCCTGACACCTACAATGAGCAGTTCTTC	CASSSPDTYNEQFF
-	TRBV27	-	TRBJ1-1	TGTGCCAGCAGTTCGACGAACAGACCTAGGACTGAAGCTTTCTTT	CASSSTNRPRTEAFF
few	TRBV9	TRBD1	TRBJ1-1	TGTGCCAGCAACGATCCCGGGACAGGGCTCTTGAACACTGAAGCTTTCTTT	CASNDPGTGLLNTEAFF
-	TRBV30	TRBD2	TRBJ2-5	TGTGCCTGGACTGCGGGGGGCCAAGAGACCCAGTACTTC	CAWTAGGQETQYF
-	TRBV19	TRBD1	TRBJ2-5	TGTGCCAGTAGTCAGGACAGGCAAGAGACCCAGTACTTC	CASSQDRQETQYF
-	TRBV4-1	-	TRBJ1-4	TGCGCCAGCAGCCAAGATGGGGGGGGTGGTGAAAAACTGTTTTTT	CASSQDGGGGEKLFF
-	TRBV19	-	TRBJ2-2	TGTGCCAGTACCAAGTGGGGAAGCGCCGGGGAGCTGTTTTTT	CASTKWGSAGELFF
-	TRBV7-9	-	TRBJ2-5	TGTGCCAGCAGCTTATCCATGGCAACGGGGTGGGAGACCCAGTACTTC	CASSLSMATGWETQYF
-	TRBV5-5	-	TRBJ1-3	TGTGCCAGCAGCCACATGGGAGGGGCTTCAGGAAACACCATATATTTT	CASSHMGGASGNTIYF
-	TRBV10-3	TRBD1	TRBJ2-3	TGTGCCATCAGTGAGCCGACAGGGACAGATACGCAGTATTTT	CAISEPTGTDTQYF
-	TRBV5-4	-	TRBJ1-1	TGTGCCAGCAGCTTGTCCAGGGGACAAATAACTGAAGCTTTCTTT	CASSLSRGQITEAFF
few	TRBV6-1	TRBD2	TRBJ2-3	TGTGCCAGCAGTGACCTAGCGGGGGGAAGCACAGATACGCAGTATTTT	CASSDLAGGSTDTQYF
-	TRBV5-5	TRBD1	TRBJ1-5	TGTGCCAGCAGCTGGACAGGGTTAGGGCAGCCCCAGCATTTT	CASSWTGLGQPQHF
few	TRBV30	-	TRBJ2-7	TGTGCCTGGAGTTCGAGGACCGACTCCTACGAGCAGTACTTC	CAWSSRTDSYEQYF
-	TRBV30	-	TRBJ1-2	TGTGCCTCTCGTACACCCCGGGACCCCGGGCACACCTTC	CASRTPRDPGHTF
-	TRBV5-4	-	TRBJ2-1	TGTGCCAGCAGCTTGGGACTCCAGGACAATGAGCAGTTCTTC	CASSLGLQDNEQFF
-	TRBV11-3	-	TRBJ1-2	TGTGCCAGCAGCAAAGGGGCTAAGTTGAATGGCTACACCTTC	CASSKGAKLNGYTF
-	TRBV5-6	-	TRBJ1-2	TGTGCCAGCAGTCCGGGTCAACAGGGAGTCCGCTATGGCTACACCTTC	CASSPGQQGVRYGYTF
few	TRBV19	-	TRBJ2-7	TGTGCCAGTAGTATTGGGCAGGGAAACTACGAGCAGTACTTC	CASSIGQGNYEQYF
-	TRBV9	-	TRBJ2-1	TGTGCCAGCAGCGTAGGTGGGTTTAATGAGCAGTTCTTC	CASSVGGFNEQFF
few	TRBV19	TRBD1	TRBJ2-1	TGTGCCAGCTCTAGACAGGGGGGACCCTACAATGAGCAGTTCTTC	CASSRQGGPYNEQFF
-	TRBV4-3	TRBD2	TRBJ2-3	TGCGCCAGCAGCCAAGATTCTAGCGGGGATAAGGATACGCAGTATTTT	CASSQDSSGDKDTQYF